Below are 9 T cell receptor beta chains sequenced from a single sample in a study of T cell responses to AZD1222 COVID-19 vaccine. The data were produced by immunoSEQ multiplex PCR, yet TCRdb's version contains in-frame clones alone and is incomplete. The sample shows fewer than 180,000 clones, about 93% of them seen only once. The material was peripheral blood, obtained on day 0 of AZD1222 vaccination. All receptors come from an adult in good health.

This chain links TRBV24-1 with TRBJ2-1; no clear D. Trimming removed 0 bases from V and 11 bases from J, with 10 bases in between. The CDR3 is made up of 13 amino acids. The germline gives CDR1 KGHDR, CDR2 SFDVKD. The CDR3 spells CATSDLQGGQQFF. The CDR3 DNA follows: TGTGCCACCAGTGATTTGCAAGGTGGGCAGCAGTTCTTC.

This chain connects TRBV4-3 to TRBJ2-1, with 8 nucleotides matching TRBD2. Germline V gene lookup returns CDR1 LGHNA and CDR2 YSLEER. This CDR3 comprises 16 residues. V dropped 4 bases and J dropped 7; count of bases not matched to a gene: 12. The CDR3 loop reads CASSRDPGRARNEQFF. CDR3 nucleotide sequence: TGCGCCAGCAGCCGGGACCCCGGGAGGGCCCGAAATGAGCAGTTCTTC.

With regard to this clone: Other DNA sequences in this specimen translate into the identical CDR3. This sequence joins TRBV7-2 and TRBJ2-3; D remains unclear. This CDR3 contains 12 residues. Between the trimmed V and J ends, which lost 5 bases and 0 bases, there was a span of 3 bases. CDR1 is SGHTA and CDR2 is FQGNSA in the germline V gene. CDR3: CASSPSTDTQYF. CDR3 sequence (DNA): TGTGCCAGCAGCCCTAGCACAGATACGCAGTATTTT.

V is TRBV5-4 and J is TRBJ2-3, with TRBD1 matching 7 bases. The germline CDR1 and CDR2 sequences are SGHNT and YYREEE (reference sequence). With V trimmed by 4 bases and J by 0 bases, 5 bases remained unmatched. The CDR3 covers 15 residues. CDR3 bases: TGTGCCAGCAGCCCCGGGACAGCTAGCACAGATACGCAGTATTTT. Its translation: CASSPGTASTDTQYF.

The CDR3 coding sequence is TGTGCCAGCAGTGGACTAGCGGCCTTCAATGAGCAGTTCTTC. It encodes CASSGLAAFNEQFF. The chain employs TRBV2 and TRBJ2-1; TRBD2 agrees at 9 bases. The CDR3 is 14 residues long. Per the germline V gene, CDR1 is SNHLY and CDR2 is FYNNEI. V dropped 4 bases and J dropped 6; count of bases not matched to a gene: 4.

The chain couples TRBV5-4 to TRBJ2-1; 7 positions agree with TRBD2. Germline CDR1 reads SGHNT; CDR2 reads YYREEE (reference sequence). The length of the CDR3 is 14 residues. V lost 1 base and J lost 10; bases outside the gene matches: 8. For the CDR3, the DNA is TGTGCCAGCAGCTTGTCTGAGTCCGGGGGGGAGCAGTTCTTC. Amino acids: CASSLSESGGEQFF.

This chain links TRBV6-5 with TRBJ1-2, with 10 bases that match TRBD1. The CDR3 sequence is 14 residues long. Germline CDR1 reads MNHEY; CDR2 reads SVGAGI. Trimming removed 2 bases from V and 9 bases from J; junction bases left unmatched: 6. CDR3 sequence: CASSYNGQGVSYTF. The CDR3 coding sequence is TGTGCCAGCAGTTACAATGGACAGGGGGTTAGCTACACCTTC.

The CDR3 DNA reads as TGTGCCAGCAGTTTTGGACCGTACACTGAAGCTTTCTTT. Its translation is CASSFGPYTEAFF. V usage is TRBV12-3 or TRBV12-4 and J usage is TRBJ1-1, with D hard to call. Trimming took off 3 bases at V and 3 bases at J, with 8 bases between the two ends. The length of the CDR3 is 13 residues.

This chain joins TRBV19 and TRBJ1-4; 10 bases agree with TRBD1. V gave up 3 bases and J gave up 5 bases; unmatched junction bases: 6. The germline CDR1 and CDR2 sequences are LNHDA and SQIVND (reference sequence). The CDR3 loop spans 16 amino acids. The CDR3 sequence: CASSIGDRGLNEKLFF. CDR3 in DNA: TGTGCCAGTAGTATTGGGGACAGGGGCCTAAATGAAAAACTGTTTTTT.